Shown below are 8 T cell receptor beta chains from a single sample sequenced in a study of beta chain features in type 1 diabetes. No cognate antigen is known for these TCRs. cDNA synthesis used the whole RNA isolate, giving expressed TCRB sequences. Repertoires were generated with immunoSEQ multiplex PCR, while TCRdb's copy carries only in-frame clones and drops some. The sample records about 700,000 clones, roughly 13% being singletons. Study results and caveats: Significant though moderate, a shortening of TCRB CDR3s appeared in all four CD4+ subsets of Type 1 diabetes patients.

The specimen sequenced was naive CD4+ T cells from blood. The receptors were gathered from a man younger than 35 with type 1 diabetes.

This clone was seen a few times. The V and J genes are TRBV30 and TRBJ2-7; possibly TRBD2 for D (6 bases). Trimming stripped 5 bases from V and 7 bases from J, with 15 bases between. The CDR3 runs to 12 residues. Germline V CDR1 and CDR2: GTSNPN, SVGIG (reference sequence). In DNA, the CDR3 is TGTGCCTGGCACCCCGGTGCGGGGGAGCAGTACTTC. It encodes CAWHPGAGEQYF.

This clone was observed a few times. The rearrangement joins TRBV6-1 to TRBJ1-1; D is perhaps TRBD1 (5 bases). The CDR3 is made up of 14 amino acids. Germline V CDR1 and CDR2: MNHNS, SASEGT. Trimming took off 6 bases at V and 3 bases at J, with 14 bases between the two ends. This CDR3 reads CASSESVGDTEAFF. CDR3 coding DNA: TGTGCCAGCAGCGAGTCGGTAGGGGACACTGAAGCTTTCTTT.

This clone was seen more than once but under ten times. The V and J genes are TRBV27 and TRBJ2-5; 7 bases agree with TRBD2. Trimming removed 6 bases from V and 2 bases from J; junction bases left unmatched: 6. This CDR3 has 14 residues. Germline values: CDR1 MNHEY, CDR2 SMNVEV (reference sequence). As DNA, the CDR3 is TGTGCCAGCAGATTGGCGGGAGCGCAAGAGACCCAGTACTTC. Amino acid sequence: CASRLAGAQETQYF.

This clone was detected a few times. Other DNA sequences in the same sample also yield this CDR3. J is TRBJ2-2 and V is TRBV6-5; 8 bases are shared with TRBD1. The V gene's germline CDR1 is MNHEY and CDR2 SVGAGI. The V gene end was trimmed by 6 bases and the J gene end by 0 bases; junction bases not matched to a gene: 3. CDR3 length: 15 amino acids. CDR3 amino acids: CASSPQGANTGELFF. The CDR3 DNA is TGTGCCAGCAGCCCACAGGGGGCGAACACCGGGGAGCTGTTTTTT.

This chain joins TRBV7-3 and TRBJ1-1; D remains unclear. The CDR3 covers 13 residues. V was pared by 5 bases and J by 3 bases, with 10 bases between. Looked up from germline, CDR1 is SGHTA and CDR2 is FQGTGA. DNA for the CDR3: TGTGCCAGCAGCCGTGGACCCGACACTGAAGCTTTCTTT. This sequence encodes CASSRGPDTEAFF.

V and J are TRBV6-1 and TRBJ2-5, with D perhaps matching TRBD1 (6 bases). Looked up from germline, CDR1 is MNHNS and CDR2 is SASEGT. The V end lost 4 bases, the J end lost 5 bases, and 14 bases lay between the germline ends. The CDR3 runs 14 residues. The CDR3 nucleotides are TGTGCCAGCAGTGGACAGGTGGGATGGGAGACCCAGTACTTC. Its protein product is CASSGQVGWETQYF.

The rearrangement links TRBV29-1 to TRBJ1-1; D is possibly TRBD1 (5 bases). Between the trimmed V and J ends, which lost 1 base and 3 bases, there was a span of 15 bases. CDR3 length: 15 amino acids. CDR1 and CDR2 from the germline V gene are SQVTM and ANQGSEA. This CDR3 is CSVEVLGAAYTEAFF. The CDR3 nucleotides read TGCAGCGTTGAAGTTTTAGGGGCAGCATACACTGAAGCTTTCTTT.

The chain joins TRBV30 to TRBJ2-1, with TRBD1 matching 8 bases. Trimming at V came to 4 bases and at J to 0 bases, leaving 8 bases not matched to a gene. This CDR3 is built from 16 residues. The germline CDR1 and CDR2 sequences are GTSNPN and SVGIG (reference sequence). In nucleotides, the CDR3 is TGTGCCTGGACCCGGGACAGGAGAGCCTCCTACAATGAGCAGTTCTTC. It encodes CAWTRDRRASYNEQFF. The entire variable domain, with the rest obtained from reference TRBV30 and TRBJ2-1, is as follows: SQTIHQWPATLVQPVGSPLSLECTVEGTSNPNLYWYRQAAGRGLQLLFYSVGIGQISSEVPQNLSASRPQDRQFILSSKKLLLSDSGFYLCAWTRDRRASYNEQFFGPGTRLTVL.